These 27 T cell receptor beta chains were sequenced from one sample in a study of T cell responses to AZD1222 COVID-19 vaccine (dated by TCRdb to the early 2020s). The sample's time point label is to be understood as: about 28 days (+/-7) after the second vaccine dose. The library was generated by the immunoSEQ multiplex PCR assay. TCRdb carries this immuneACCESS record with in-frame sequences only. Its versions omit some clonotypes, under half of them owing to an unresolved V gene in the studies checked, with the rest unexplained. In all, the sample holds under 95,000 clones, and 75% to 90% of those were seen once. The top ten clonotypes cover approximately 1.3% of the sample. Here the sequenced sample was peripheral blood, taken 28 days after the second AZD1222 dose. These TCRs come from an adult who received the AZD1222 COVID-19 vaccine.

In DNA form, the CDR3 reads TGTGCCTCTAGACAGGGAGGGCACACTGAAGCTTTCTTT. Its protein is CASRQGGHTEAFF. The gene calls are TRBV6-5 and TRBJ1-1; 7 nucleotides align to TRBD1. V lost 11 bases and J lost 3; bases outside the gene matches: 9. Germline loops: CDR1 MNHEY, CDR2 SVGAGI. CDR3 length equals 13 residues.

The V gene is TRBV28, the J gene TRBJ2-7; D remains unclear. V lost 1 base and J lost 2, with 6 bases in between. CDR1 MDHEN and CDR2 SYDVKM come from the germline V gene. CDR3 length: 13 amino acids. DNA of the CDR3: TGTGCCAGCAGTTTATCCCCTACCTACGAGCAGTACTTC. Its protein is CASSLSPTYEQYF.

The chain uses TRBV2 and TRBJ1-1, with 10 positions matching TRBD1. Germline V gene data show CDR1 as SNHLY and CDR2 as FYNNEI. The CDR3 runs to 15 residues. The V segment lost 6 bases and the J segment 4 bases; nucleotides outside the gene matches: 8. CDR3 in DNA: TGTGCCAGCAGGACCCCCCGGGACAGGGGCACTGAAGCTTTCTTT. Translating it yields CASRTPRDRGTEAFF.

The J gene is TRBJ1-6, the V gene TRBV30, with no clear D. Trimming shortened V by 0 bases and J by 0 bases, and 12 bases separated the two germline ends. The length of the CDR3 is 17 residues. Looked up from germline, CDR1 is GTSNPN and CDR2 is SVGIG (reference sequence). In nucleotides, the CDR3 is TGTGCCTGGAGTGTACAAATTACAAGCTCCTATAATTCACCCCTCCACTTT. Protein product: CAWSVQITSSYNSPLHF. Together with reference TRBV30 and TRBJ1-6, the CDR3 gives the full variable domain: SQTIHQWPATLVQPVGSPLSLECTVEGTSNPNLYWYRQAAGRGLQLLFYSVGIGQISSEVPQNLSASRPQDRQFILSSKKLLLSDSGFYLCAWSVQITSSYNSPLHFGNGTRLTVT.

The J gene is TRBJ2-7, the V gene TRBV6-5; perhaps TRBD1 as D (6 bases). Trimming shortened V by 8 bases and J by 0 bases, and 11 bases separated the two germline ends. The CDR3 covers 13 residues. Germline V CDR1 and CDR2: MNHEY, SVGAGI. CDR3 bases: TGTGCCAGCGCTGGACAGAACTCCTACGAGCAGTACTTC. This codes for CASAGQNSYEQYF.

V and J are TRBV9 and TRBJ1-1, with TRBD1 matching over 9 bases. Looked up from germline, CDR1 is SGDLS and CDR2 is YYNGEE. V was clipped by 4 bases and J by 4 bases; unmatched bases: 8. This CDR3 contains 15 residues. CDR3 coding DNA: TGTGCCAGCAGCCTCACGGGACAGGGTATCACTGAAGCTTTCTTT. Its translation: CASSLTGQGITEAFF.

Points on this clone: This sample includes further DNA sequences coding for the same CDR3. DNA for the CDR3: TGTGCCAGCAGCTTGGTTCCGAACACTGAAGCTTTCTTT. This translates into CASSLVPNTEAFF. This chain joins TRBV5-6 and TRBJ1-1; the D is unclear. CDR1 is SGHDT, CDR2 YYEEEE, per germline. V lost 0 bases and J lost 1, with 4 bases in between. The length of the CDR3 is 13 residues.

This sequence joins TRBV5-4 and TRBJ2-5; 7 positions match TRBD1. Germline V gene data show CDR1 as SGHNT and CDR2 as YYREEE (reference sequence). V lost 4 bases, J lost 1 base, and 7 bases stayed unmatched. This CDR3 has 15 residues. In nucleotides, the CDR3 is TGTGCCAGCAGCCCGACGACAGGGAGCCAAGAGACCCAGTACTTC. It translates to CASSPTTGSQETQYF.

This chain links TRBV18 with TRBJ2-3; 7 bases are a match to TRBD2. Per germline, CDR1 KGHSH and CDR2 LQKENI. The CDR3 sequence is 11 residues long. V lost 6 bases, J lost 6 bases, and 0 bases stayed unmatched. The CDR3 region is CASSGGDTQYF. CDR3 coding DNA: TGTGCCAGCTCGGGGGGGGATACGCAGTATTTT.

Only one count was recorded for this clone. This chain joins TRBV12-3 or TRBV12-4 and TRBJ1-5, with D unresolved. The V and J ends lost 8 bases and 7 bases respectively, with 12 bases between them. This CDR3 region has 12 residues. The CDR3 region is CASGNLDQPQHF. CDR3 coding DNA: TGTGCCAGCGGAAATTTGGACCAGCCCCAGCATTTT.

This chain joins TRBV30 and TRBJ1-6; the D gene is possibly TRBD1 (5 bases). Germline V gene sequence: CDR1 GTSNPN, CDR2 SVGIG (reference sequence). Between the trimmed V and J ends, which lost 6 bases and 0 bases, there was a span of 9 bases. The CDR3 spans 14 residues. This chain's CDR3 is CACRVSSYNSPLHF. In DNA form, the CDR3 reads TGTGCCTGCAGGGTGAGCTCCTATAATTCACCCCTCCACTTT.

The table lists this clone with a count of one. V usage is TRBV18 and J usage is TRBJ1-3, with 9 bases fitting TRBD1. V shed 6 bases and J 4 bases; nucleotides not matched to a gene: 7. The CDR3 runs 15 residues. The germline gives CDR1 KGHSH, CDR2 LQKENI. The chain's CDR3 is CASSHGQGQGNTIYF. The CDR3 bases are TGTGCCAGCTCTCACGGACAGGGGCAAGGAAACACCATATATTTT.

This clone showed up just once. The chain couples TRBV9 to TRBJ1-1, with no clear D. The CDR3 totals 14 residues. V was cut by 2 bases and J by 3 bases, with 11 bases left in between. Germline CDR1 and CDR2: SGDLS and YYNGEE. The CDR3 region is CASSVRGLDTEAFF. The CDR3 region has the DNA TGTGCCAGCAGCGTCCGAGGGCTGGACACTGAAGCTTTCTTT. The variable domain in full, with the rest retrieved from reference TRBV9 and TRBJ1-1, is DSGVTQTPKHLITATGQRVTLRCSPRSGDLSVYWYQQSLDQGLQFLIQYYNGEERAKGNILERFSAQQFPDLHSELNLSSLELGDSALYFCASSVRGLDTEAFFGQGTRLTVV.

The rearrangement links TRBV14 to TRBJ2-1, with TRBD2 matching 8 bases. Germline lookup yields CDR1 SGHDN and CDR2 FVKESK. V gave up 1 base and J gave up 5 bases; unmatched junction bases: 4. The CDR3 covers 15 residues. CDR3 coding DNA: TGTGCCAGCAGCCAAGCAGCGGGGGCCGACAATGAGCAGTTCTTC. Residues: CASSQAAGADNEQFF.

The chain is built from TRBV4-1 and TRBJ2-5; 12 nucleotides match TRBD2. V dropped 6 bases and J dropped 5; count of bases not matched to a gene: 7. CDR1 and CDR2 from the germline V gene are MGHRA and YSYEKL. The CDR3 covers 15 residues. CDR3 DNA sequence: TGCGCCAGCAGTCCTAGCGGGGGGGCGTATGAGACCCAGTACTTC. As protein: CASSPSGGAYETQYF.

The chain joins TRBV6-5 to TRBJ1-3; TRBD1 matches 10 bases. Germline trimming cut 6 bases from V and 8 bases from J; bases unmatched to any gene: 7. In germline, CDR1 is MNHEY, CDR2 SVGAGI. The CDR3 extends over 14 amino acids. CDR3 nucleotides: TGTGCCAGCAGCTTGACAGGGGGCGCGGACACCATATATTTT. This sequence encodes CASSLTGGADTIYF.

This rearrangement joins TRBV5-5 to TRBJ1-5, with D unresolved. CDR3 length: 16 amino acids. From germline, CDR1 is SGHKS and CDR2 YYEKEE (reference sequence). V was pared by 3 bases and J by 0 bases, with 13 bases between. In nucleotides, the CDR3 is TGTGCCAGCAGCTCCCGACCCCCTGGTAGCAATCAGCCCCAGCATTTT. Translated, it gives CASSSRPPGSNQPQHF.

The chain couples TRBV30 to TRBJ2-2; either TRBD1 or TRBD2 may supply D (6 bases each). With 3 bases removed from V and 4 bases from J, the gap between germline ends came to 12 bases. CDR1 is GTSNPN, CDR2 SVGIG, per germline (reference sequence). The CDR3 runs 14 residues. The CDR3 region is CAWRTGGGTGELFF. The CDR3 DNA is TGTGCCTGGAGAACCGGAGGGGGCACCGGGGAGCTGTTTTTT.

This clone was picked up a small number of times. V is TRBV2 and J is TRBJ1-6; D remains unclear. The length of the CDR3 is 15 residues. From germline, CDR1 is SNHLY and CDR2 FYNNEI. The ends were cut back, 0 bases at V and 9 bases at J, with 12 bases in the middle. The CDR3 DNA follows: TGTGCCAGCAGTGAAGCGCCTGAATCCGGTTCACCCCTCCACTTT. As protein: CASSEAPESGSPLHF.

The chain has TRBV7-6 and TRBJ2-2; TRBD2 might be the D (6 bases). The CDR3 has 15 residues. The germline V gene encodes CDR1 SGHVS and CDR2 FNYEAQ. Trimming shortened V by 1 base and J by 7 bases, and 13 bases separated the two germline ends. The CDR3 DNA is TGTGCCAGCAGCTTAGAGCTAGCGACGAACGGGGAGCTGTTTTTT. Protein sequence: CASSLELATNGELFF.

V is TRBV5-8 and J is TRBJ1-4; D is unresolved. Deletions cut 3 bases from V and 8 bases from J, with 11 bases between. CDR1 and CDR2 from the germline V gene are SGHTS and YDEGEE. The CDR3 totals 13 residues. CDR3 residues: CASSSYKGEKLFF. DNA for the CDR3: TGTGCCAGCAGCTCCTATAAAGGCGAAAAACTGTTTTTT.

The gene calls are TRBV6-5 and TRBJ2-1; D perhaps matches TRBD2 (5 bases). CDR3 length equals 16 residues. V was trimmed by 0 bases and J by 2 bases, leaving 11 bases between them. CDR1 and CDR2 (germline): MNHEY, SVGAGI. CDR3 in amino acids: CASSYSPGVAYNEQFF. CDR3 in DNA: TGTGCCAGCAGTTACTCGCCCGGGGTTGCCTACAATGAGCAGTTCTTC.

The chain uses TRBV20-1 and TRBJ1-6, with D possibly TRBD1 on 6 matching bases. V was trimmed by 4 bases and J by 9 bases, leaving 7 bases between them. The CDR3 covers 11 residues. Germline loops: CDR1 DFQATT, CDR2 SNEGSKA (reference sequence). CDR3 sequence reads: CSAKQGSPLHF. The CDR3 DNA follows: TGCAGTGCTAAACAGGGTTCACCCCTCCACTTT.

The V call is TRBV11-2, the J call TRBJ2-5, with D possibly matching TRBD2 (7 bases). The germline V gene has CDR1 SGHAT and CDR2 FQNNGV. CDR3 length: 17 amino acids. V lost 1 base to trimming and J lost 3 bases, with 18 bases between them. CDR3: CASSLGGGRAGKETQYF. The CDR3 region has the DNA TGTGCCAGCAGCTTAGGGGGGGGCAGGGCCGGAAAAGAGACCCAGTACTTC.

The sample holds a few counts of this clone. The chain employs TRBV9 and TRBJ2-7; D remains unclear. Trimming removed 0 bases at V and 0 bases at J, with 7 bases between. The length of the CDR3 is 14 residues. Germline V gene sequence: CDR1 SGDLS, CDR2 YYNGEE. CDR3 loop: CASSVVASSYEQYF. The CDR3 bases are TGTGCCAGCAGCGTAGTAGCCAGCTCCTACGAGCAGTACTTC.

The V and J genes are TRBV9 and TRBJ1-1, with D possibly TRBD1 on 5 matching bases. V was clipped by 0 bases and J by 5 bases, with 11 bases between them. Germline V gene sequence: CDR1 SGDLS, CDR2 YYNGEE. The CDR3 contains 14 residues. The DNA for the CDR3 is TGTGCCAGCAGCGTAGATGGGGGTGGGACTGAAGCTTTCTTT. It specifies CASSVDGGGTEAFF.

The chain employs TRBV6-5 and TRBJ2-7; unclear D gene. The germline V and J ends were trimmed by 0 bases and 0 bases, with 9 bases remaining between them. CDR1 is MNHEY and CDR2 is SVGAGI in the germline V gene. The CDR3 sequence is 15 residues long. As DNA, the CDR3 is TGTGCCAGCAGTTACTCTCGGGCAAGCTCCTACGAGCAGTACTTC. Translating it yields CASSYSRASSYEQYF.